The 10 T cell receptor beta chains below were found in one sample sequenced in a study of T cell repertoires in cytomegalovirus infection (dated 2019 in TCRdb). Antigens for these TCRs are unknown. The sample was run on an Illumina HiSeq 1500. TCRdb handled the public reads itself, with Q25 trimming in fastp and clone calling in MiXCR, and kept productive beta chains. One record per CDR3 amino acid sequence lists the most common genes and DNA. The sample table records some 480,000 distinct CDR3 sequences; roughly a third of these occur just once. The ten largest clones represent roughly 15% of the sample. Read against the paper, the sample's treatment or condition label means: in vitro stimulation with specific CMV peptide epitopes to enrich CMV-specific T cells. The source was cultured PBMCs, collected from culture after CMV antigen stimulation. These receptors were obtained from a human donor in good health (CMV status not recorded). Some clones in this sample may be carry-over from other donors' samples.

This clonotype was counted ten times or more. The chain carries TRBV6-5 and TRBJ1-2, with a possible D match to TRBD1 (6 bases). Trimming took off 0 bases at V and 0 bases at J, with 11 bases between the two ends. The CDR3 runs 16 residues. Germline V gene lookup returns CDR1 MNHEY and CDR2 SVGAGI. DNA for the CDR3: TGTGCCAGCAGTTACTCGGGGGCTGTACCTAACTATGGCTACACCTTC. Protein sequence: CASSYSGAVPNYGYTF.

This clonotype was counted a few times. The CDR3 loop reads CASSLTPGDTQYF. The CDR3 bases are TGTGCCAGCAGCCTCACCCCCGGGGATACGCAGTATTTT. The chain couples TRBV7-2 to TRBJ2-3; no clear D gene. The CDR3 is 13 amino acids. CDR1 and CDR2 from the germline V gene are SGHTA and FQGNSA. Trimming cost V 5 bases and J 6 bases, with 12 bases left between them.

This clonotype was detected only a few times. At one boundary the junction diverges from the germline segment, which might be a read error. The V gene is TRBV5-4, the J gene TRBJ1-4; a possible D gene is TRBD1 (6 bases). Per the germline V gene, CDR1 is SGHNT and CDR2 is YYREEE (reference sequence). The CDR3 totals 14 residues. Here the CDR3 reads CASSLGAVNEKLFF. CDR3 sequence (DNA): TGTGCCAGCAGTTTGGGGGCGGTTAATGAAAAACTGTTTTTT. The entire variable domain, with the rest obtained from reference TRBV5-4 and TRBJ1-4, is as follows: ETGVTQSPTHLIKTRGQQVTLRCSSQSGHNTVSWYQQALGQGPQFIFQYYREEENGRGNFPPRFSGLQFPNYSSELNVNALELDDSALYLCASSLGAVNEKLFFGSGTQLSVL.

This clonotype was seen only once. The gene calls are TRBV4-3 and TRBJ2-2; a possible D gene is TRBD2 (6 bases). CDR1 and CDR2 from the germline V gene are LGHNA and YSLEER. The CDR3 consists of 16 residues. V was trimmed by 0 bases and J by 4 bases, leaving 12 bases between them. The CDR3 region has the DNA TGCGCCAGCAGCCAAGATCGAACCGGGGGCACCGGGGAGCTGTTTTTT. It codes for CASSQDRTGGTGELFF.

This clonotype was detected a few times. The V and J genes are TRBV7-2 and TRBJ1-5; D is ambiguous. Trimming stripped 3 bases from V and 0 bases from J, with 9 bases between. Germline V CDR1 and CDR2: SGHTA, FQGNSA. This CDR3 contains 15 residues. CDR3 in amino acids: CASSFLQLSNQPQHF. DNA for the CDR3: TGTGCCAGCAGCTTTTTACAACTTAGCAATCAGCCCCAGCATTTT.

The V call is TRBV11-2, the J call TRBJ2-1; D is undetermined. This CDR3 is 14 amino acids long. The germline V gene encodes CDR1 SGHAT and CDR2 FQNNGV. The germline V and J ends were trimmed by 7 bases and 8 bases, with 18 bases remaining between them. CDR3 protein: CASTYVLVGHEQFF. For the CDR3, the DNA is TGTGCCAGCACCTATGTCCTTGTGGGCCATGAGCAGTTCTTC.

This clonotype was recorded many times. V and J are TRBV3-1 and TRBJ2-3, with D unresolved. Germline CDR1 reads LGHDT; CDR2 reads YNNKEL (reference sequence). The V end was cut by 1 base, the J end by 0 bases, with 11 bases between. CDR3 size: 16 residues. The CDR3 spells CASSQVVGTSTDTQYF. CDR3 DNA: TGTGCCAGCAGCCAAGTCGTGGGTACTAGCACAGATACGCAGTATTTT.

The rearrangement uses TRBV19 and TRBJ1-5; possible D gene TRBD1, 5 bases. The V and J ends lost 1 base and 0 bases respectively, with 13 bases between them. Germline V lookup: CDR1 LNHDA, CDR2 SQIVND (reference sequence). The CDR3 is made up of 17 amino acids. The CDR3 protein is CASSIVRQRPSNQPQHF. CDR3 nucleotides: TGTGCCAGTAGTATAGTACGACAGAGGCCTAGCAATCAGCCCCAGCATTTT.

This clonotype was counted between two and nine times. The chain has TRBV6-5 and TRBJ2-4; 12 nucleotides match TRBD2. The CDR3 has 19 residues. The V gene end was trimmed by 4 bases and the J gene end by 1 base; junction bases not matched to a gene: 11. The germline CDR1 and CDR2 sequences are MNHEY and SVGAGI. The CDR3 DNA follows: TGTGCCAGCAGTTGGGCGGGGGCTAGCGGGAGGGCCGCCAAAAACATTCAGTACTTC. Its protein product is CASSWAGASGRAAKNIQYF.

The sample holds a few counts of this clonotype. The V call is TRBV7-8, the J call TRBJ2-7; maybe TRBD2 (5 bases). Between the trimmed V and J ends, which lost 5 bases and 3 bases, there was a span of 14 bases. CDR3 length: 14 amino acids. Per the germline V gene, CDR1 is SGHVS and CDR2 is FQNEAQ. CDR3 amino acids: CASSPSRAGYEQYF. The CDR3 nucleotides are TGTGCCAGCAGCCCGAGCCGGGCGGGCTACGAGCAGTACTTC.